What follows are 6 T cell receptor beta chains derived from one specimen sequenced in a study of T-cell reconstitution after alpha-beta-depleted transplantation in children. Library preparation (for TCRbeta) was performed with unique molecular identifiers. TCRdb analysed the PCR reads with MiXCR anew, one entry per CDR3 protein. The sample shows 100,000 or so distinct CDR3 sequences, roughly a quarter of them seen only once. This specimen was PBMCs, taken before TCRalphabeta/CD19-depleted stem cell transplant. These receptors originate from a boy aged 2 to 10 with acute lymphoblastic leukemia, due to receive a stem cell transplant.

In this sample, this clonotype turned up a few times. The V and J genes are TRBV12-3 or TRBV12-4 and TRBJ2-2; D perhaps matches TRBD2 (5 bases). The CDR3 has 15 residues. V shed 1 base and J shed 4 bases, with 10 bases lying between them. For the CDR3, the DNA is TGTGCCAGCAGTTTAGAACTAGTGATCACCGGGGAGCTGTTTTTT. Protein product: CASSLELVITGELFF.

The rearrangement uses TRBV20-1 and TRBJ1-4; D call uncertain. Looked up from germline, CDR1 is DFQATT and CDR2 is SNEGSKA (reference sequence). The V end was cut by 2 bases, the J end by 0 bases, with 10 bases between. This CDR3 is 15 amino acids long. The CDR3 DNA sequence: TGCAGTGCTAGAAAGGCGCCAGCAACTAATGAAAAACTGTTTTTT. As protein: CSARKAPATNEKLFF.

This clonotype was observed a handful of times. V is TRBV5-1 and J is TRBJ2-2, with D possibly being TRBD1 or TRBD2 (5 bases each). V dropped 0 bases and J dropped 5 bases, with 14 bases sitting between them. Per germline, CDR1 SGHRS and CDR2 YFSETQ. The CDR3 runs 16 residues. The CDR3 region is CASSLAGTGRTGELFF. The CDR3 DNA reads TGCGCCAGCAGCTTGGCCGGGACGGGGAGAACCGGGGAGCTGTTTTTT.

By proportion, this clonotype is medium-sized. This chain uses TRBV5-1 with TRBJ2-7; 7 bases agree with TRBD2. The CDR3 length is 14 residues. Per the germline V gene, CDR1 is SGHRS and CDR2 is YFSETQ. V dropped 6 bases and J dropped 2; count of bases not matched to a gene: 8. The CDR3 nucleotides are TGCGCCAGCACCGAGGGGACTAACGCCTACGAGCAGTACTTC. This encodes CASTEGTNAYEQYF.

About this clonotype: Its ends do not fully match the called genes, so a read error is possible. This chain joins TRBV12-3 or TRBV12-4 and TRBJ1-2; D is unresolved. The CDR3 is 12 amino acids. CDR3 coding DNA: TGTGCCAGCAGCTTAGAGAACTATGGCTACACCTTC. Protein sequence: CASSLENYGYTF.

This clonotype has a handful of counts. The CDR3 here is CSVASGGANEQYF. The CDR3 DNA reads TGCAGCGTGGCTAGCGGAGGGGCGAACGAGCAGTACTTC. V is TRBV29-1 and J is TRBJ2-7, with 7 bases aligning to TRBD2. The CDR3 contains 13 residues. The junction had 10 bases not matched to a gene; V was cut back by 6 bases and J by 5 bases. Germline lookup yields CDR1 SQVTM and CDR2 ANQGSEA.